Each of the 31 T cell receptor beta chains below was sequenced from the same sample in a study of T cell clones after liver transplantation. Some clones are missing from TCRdb's copy, which holds only in-frame ones; the method was immunoSEQ multiplex PCR. This sample has some 80,000 clones; roughly 82% occur once, and the top ten carry around 0.5%. Sample: CD4+ T cells from blood, taken approximately 3.5 years after liver transplant. The receptors originated from a human patient who received a liver transplant. Some T cells may be provided by the graft donor.

The genes are TRBV7-9 and TRBJ2-1; 7 bases match TRBD2. From germline, CDR1 is SEHNR and CDR2 FQNEAQ (reference sequence). The V segment lost 7 bases and the J segment 6 bases; nucleotides outside the gene matches: 12. The CDR3 is 15 residues long. CDR3 in amino acids: CASIRRGSGRNEQFF. CDR3 DNA sequence: TGTGCCAGCATCCGGCGAGGTAGCGGGCGCAATGAGCAGTTCTTC.

The V call is TRBV5-1, the J call TRBJ2-7; no clear D. The germline V and J ends were trimmed by 2 bases and 5 bases, with 11 bases remaining between them. This CDR3 is 13 amino acids long. The germline V gene has CDR1 SGHRS and CDR2 YFSETQ. CDR3 nucleotide sequence: TGCGCCAGCAGCTTCCAATTTACCAACGAGCAGTACTTC. This codes for CASSFQFTNEQYF.

V and J are TRBV4-1 and TRBJ1-5, with D unresolved. CDR3 length: 13 amino acids. V gave up 4 bases and J gave up 6 bases, with 10 bases separating them. Germline-derived CDR1 and CDR2 are MGHRA and YSYEKL. The CDR3 loop reads CASSPRESQPQHF. The CDR3 bases are TGCGCCAGCAGCCCGCGGGAGTCTCAGCCCCAGCATTTT.

This chain connects TRBV5-4 to TRBJ1-1; D is unresolved. CDR3 length equals 14 residues. Trimming took off 4 bases at V and 6 bases at J, with 16 bases between the two ends. From germline, CDR1 is SGHNT and CDR2 YYREEE (reference sequence). This CDR3 is CASSPLSTRAEAFF. DNA for the CDR3: TGTGCCAGCAGCCCTCTTAGCACTAGGGCTGAAGCTTTCTTT.

The chain recombines TRBV19 with TRBJ2-5, with no clear D. The V gene's germline CDR1 is LNHDA and CDR2 SQIVND (reference sequence). The CDR3 is 14 residues long. V gave up 4 bases and J gave up 2 bases, with 11 bases separating them. The CDR3 nucleotides read TGTGCCAGTAGTAGCCGGACCCTACAAGAGACCCAGTACTTC. It translates to CASSSRTLQETQYF. The complete variable domain, with remaining parts taken from reference TRBV19 and TRBJ2-5, reads DGGITQSPKYLFRKEGQNVTLSCEQNLNHDAMYWYRQDPGQGLRLIYYSQIVNDFQKGDIAEGYSVSREKKESFPLTVTSAQKNPTAFYLCASSSRTLQETQYFGPGTRLLVL.

CDR3 region: CASTRLAGAYEQYF. CDR3 in DNA: TGTGCCAGCACCCGACTAGCGGGAGCCTACGAGCAGTACTTC. This rearrangement joins TRBV6-1 to TRBJ2-7, with 12 bases matching TRBD2. The ends lost 7 bases at V and 2 bases at J; junction bases unmatched: 3. CDR3 length equals 14 residues. The germline V gene encodes CDR1 MNHNS and CDR2 SASEGT.

The chain recombines TRBV5-6 with TRBJ2-3; TRBD1 agrees at 7 bases. The CDR3 runs to 16 residues. V lost 4 bases to trimming and J lost 0 bases; unmatched junction nucleotides: 8. Germline V CDR1 and CDR2: SGHDT, YYEEEE. The CDR3 here is CASSITPGQSTDTQYF. CDR3 DNA: TGTGCCAGCAGCATAACTCCGGGACAGAGCACAGATACGCAGTATTTT.

This clone has a handful of counts. The V call is TRBV4-3, the J call TRBJ1-4; the D gene is possibly TRBD1 (6 bases). CDR3 size: 15 residues. CDR1 and CDR2 (germline): LGHNA, YSLEER. V lost 2 bases, J lost 8 bases, and 15 bases lay in between. CDR3 in amino acids: CASSQSGVGEEKLFF. The CDR3 DNA reads TGCGCCAGCAGCCAATCAGGGGTAGGTGAGGAAAAACTGTTTTTT.

This chain connects TRBV4-1 to TRBJ1-4; D uncertain. The V end was cut by 4 bases, the J end by 8 bases, with 11 bases between. CDR3 length equals 13 residues. Germline V gene lookup returns CDR1 MGHRA and CDR2 YSYEKL. The CDR3 DNA reads as TGCGCCAGCAGCCGCGTAGTGGGGGAAAAACTGTTTTTT. Translated, it gives CASSRVVGEKLFF.

This CDR3 is CASSQPPGRGSYEQYF. CDR3 sequence (DNA): TGCGCCAGCAGCCAACCGCCGGGACGAGGCTCCTACGAGCAGTACTTC. The V call is TRBV4-3, the J call TRBJ2-7; tentatively, D is TRBD1 or TRBD2 (5 bases each). The CDR3 consists of 16 residues. Germline CDR1 reads LGHNA; CDR2 reads YSLEER. V lost 2 bases and J lost 0, with 14 bases in between.

This clone was detected a few times. The gene calls are TRBV11-2 and TRBJ2-7, with D perhaps TRBD2 (5 bases). Germline CDR1 and CDR2: SGHAT and FQNNGV. Trimming stripped 2 bases from V and 7 bases from J, with 6 bases between. The CDR3 length is 11 residues. CDR3 sequence: CASSLSGEQYF. The CDR3 DNA sequence: TGTGCCAGCAGCTTATCGGGAGAGCAGTACTTC.

V is TRBV11-2 and J is TRBJ2-7, with D uncertain. This CDR3 has 14 residues. The ends were cut back, 2 bases at V and 2 bases at J, with 10 bases in the middle. CDR1 and CDR2 from the germline V gene are SGHAT and FQNNGV. The CDR3 loop is CASSLTDNAYEQYF. The CDR3 DNA reads as TGTGCCAGCAGCTTAACAGATAACGCCTACGAGCAGTACTTC.

V gene TRBV30 combines with J gene TRBJ2-3; 7 bases agree with TRBD2. V lost 3 bases and J lost 8; bases outside the gene matches: 14. Per the germline V gene, CDR1 is GTSNPN and CDR2 is SVGIG (reference sequence). The CDR3 runs 15 residues. CDR3 in amino acids: CAWSRGASGAGTQYF. The CDR3 DNA reads TGTGCCTGGAGCCGTGGGGCTAGCGGTGCTGGTACGCAGTATTTT.

This sequence joins TRBV28 and TRBJ2-2; 12 bases are shared with TRBD2. After removal of 5 bases from V and 8 bases from J, the junction contained 6 bases not matched to a gene. CDR3 size: 15 residues. CDR1 and CDR2 (germline): MDHEN, SYDVKM. CDR3 nucleotide sequence: TGTGCCAGCAGTGCTAGCGGGAGGGCCGCGGGGGAGCTGTTTTTT. It codes for CASSASGRAAGELFF.

The V call is TRBV27, the J call TRBJ1-4; TRBD1 is a possible D gene (5 bases). V lost 5 bases to trimming and J lost 3 bases, with 16 bases between them. The CDR3 sequence is 16 residues long. The V gene's germline CDR1 is MNHEY and CDR2 SMNVEV (reference sequence). CDR3 sequence (DNA): TGTGCCAGCAGTCCCCGGGGCATTGGAGCTAATGAAAAACTGTTTTTT. Amino acids: CASSPRGIGANEKLFF.

The chain links TRBV28 to TRBJ2-7; TRBD1 is a possible D gene (6 bases). The germline CDR1 and CDR2 sequences are MDHEN and SYDVKM. The CDR3 runs 13 residues. The ends were cut back, 6 bases at V and 0 bases at J, with 9 bases in the middle. CDR3 in amino acids: CASRQGSSYEQYF. Here the CDR3 DNA reads TGTGCCAGCAGACAGGGAAGCTCCTACGAGCAGTACTTC. Supplemented by reference TRBV28 and TRBJ2-7, the full variable domain reads DVKVTQSSRYLVKRTGEKVFLECVQDMDHENMFWYRQDPGLGLRLIYFSYDVKMKEKGDIPEGYSVSREKKERFSLILESASTNQTSMYLCASRQGSSYEQYFGPGTRLTVT.

The chain couples TRBV18 to TRBJ2-3; weak D call: TRBD2 (5 bases). The CDR3 extends over 13 amino acids. Trimming cost V 2 bases and J 6 bases, with 9 bases left between them. The germline V gene has CDR1 KGHSH and CDR2 LQKENI. The DNA for the CDR3 is TGTGCCAGCTCACCAGCCGGCGGGGATACGCAGTATTTT. This translates into CASSPAGGDTQYF.

This chain links TRBV5-1 with TRBJ2-1, with D perhaps assigned TRBD1 or TRBD2 (5 bases each). Germline V gives CDR1 SGHRS, CDR2 YFSETQ. This CDR3 region has 14 residues. V dropped 2 bases and J dropped 10 bases, with 16 bases sitting between them. CDR3 in amino acids: CASSFQTGTQEQFF. Here the CDR3 DNA reads TGCGCCAGCAGCTTTCAGACCGGGACCCAAGAGCAGTTCTTC.

This chain uses TRBV2 with TRBJ2-5; D is possibly TRBD1 or TRBD2 (6 bases each). The CDR3 sequence is 12 residues long. In germline, CDR1 is SNHLY, CDR2 FYNNEI. Trimming removed 11 bases at V and 2 bases at J, with 12 bases between. The DNA for the CDR3 is TGTGCCGGGGGCGGGGTTCAAGAGACCCAGTACTTC. The encoded protein is CAGGGVQETQYF.

This clone was seen once. V and J are TRBV28 and TRBJ1-2; D gene unclear. This CDR3 spans 12 amino acids. The V end lost 4 bases, the J end lost 8 bases, and 11 bases lay between the germline ends. Germline CDR1 and CDR2: MDHEN and SYDVKM. The CDR3 coding sequence is TGTGCCAGCAGTTATAAGTTGGGCGGCTACACCTTC. Translation: CASSYKLGGYTF.

The chain links TRBV9 to TRBJ2-3; D not certain. Per germline, CDR1 SGDLS and CDR2 YYNGEE. V lost 0 bases and J lost 6, with 8 bases in between. The CDR3 length is 13 residues. This CDR3 reads CASSVDLRDTQYF. In DNA form, the CDR3 reads TGTGCCAGCAGCGTAGATTTGCGGGATACGCAGTATTTT.

The chain links TRBV5-6 to TRBJ1-1, with D hard to call. CDR3 length: 17 amino acids. Germline V CDR1 and CDR2: SGHDT, YYEEEE. The V and J ends lost 2 bases and 1 base respectively, with 18 bases between them. CDR3 in DNA: TGTGCCAGCAGCTTTCCCGGGGATAGGATTAGGAACACTGAAGCTTTCTTT. It yields the protein CASSFPGDRIRNTEAFF.

The V call is TRBV6-5, the J call TRBJ1-1, with D maybe TRBD1 (5 bases). Germline assignment: CDR1 MNHEY and CDR2 SVGAGI. V lost 4 bases to trimming and J lost 9 bases, with 12 bases between them. The CDR3 is made up of 12 amino acids. CDR3 in DNA: TGTGCCAGCAGTTCGGGACTCCTTAAAGCTTTCTTT. Protein: CASSSGLLKAFF.

This clone was found a few times. The chain is built from TRBV5-1 and TRBJ2-1, with TRBD2 identical over 7 bases. The CDR3 length is 14 residues. With V trimmed by 5 bases and J by 2 bases, 4 bases remained unmatched. The V gene's germline CDR1 is SGHRS and CDR2 YFSETQ. The CDR3 DNA follows: TGCGCCAGCAGGGCGGGAGAGACCTACAATGAGCAGTTCTTC. Its translation is CASRAGETYNEQFF. Combining the CDR3 with reference TRBV5-1 and TRBJ2-1 gives the whole variable domain KAGVTQTPRYLIKTRGQQVTLSCSPISGHRSVSWYQQTPGQGLQFLFEYFSETQRNKGNFPGRFSGRQFSNSRSEMNVSTLELGDSALYLCASRAGETYNEQFFGPGTRLTVL.

This sequence joins TRBV2 and TRBJ2-1; 12 bases match TRBD2. J gave up 9 bases and V 3 bases, and 12 bases lay outside the gene matches. The CDR3 has 17 residues. Germline V gives CDR1 SNHLY, CDR2 FYNNEI. DNA of the CDR3: TGTGCCAGCAGTGATGCGGGACTAGCGGGCCCACTGGGTGAGCAGTTCTTC. This encodes CASSDAGLAGPLGEQFF.

This chain connects TRBV5-1 to TRBJ2-4; D is tentatively TRBD1 or TRBD2 (5 bases each). CDR1 and CDR2 (germline): SGHRS, YFSETQ. This CDR3 is 15 amino acids long. Trimming left V 3 bases short and J 4 bases short, with 14 bases between. The CDR3 sequence is CASSSPGRLKNIQYF. The CDR3 coding sequence is TGCGCCAGCAGCTCCCCGGGACGGCTAAAAAACATTCAGTACTTC.

Only a few counts were recorded for this clone. This chain uses TRBV4-1 with TRBJ1-5; a weak D match, TRBD1 (5 bases). This CDR3 is 14 amino acids long. Germline V CDR1 and CDR2: MGHRA, YSYEKL. Trimming shortened V by 4 bases and J by 3 bases, and 10 bases separated the two germline ends. The CDR3 DNA follows: TGCGCCAGCAGCCCTACAGGTTTCAATCAGCCCCAGCATTTT. Translation: CASSPTGFNQPQHF.

This chain links TRBV9 with TRBJ2-7; perhaps TRBD1 as D (6 bases). Germline assignment: CDR1 SGDLS and CDR2 YYNGEE. This CDR3 spans 15 amino acids. Deletions cut 0 bases from V and 1 base from J, with 11 bases between. CDR3 protein: CASSVDHRESYEQYF. The CDR3 coding sequence is TGTGCCAGCAGCGTAGATCACAGGGAATCCTACGAGCAGTACTTC.

This clone has a handful of counts. The chain uses TRBV19 and TRBJ2-7; TRBD2 agrees at 9 bases. The CDR3 contains 14 residues. CDR1 LNHDA and CDR2 SQIVND come from the germline V gene (reference sequence). Germline trimming cut 6 bases from V and 4 bases from J; bases unmatched to any gene: 7. CDR3 nucleotides: TGTGCCAGTAGCGGTAGCGGGAGCCTTTACGAGCAGTACTTC. Encoded protein: CASSGSGSLYEQYF.

This sequence joins TRBV5-1 and TRBJ2-5; D might be TRBD2 (6 bases). The CDR3 covers 17 residues. The germline V and J ends were trimmed by 0 bases and 4 bases, with 19 bases remaining between them. The V gene's germline CDR1 is SGHRS and CDR2 YFSETQ. The chain's CDR3 is CASSLEGSPGLRETQYF. The CDR3 DNA is TGCGCCAGCAGCTTGGAAGGGTCACCGGGACTTAGAGAGACCCAGTACTTC.

V and J are TRBV7-3 and TRBJ1-2; possibly TRBD1 for D (6 bases). With 5 bases removed from V and 2 bases from J, the gap between germline ends came to 9 bases. From germline, CDR1 is SGHTA and CDR2 FQGTGA. The CDR3 contains 13 residues. In nucleotides, the CDR3 is TGTGCCAGCAGCCGGACAGCAAACTATGGCTACACCTTC. Its protein product is CASSRTANYGYTF.